Sequencing of this TCR beta chain was carried out in a study of T cells in localized non-small cell lung cancer. Whole-study results and caveats: Paired adjacent lung recovered a median approximately 57 of the top 100 tumor clones.

The protocol was immunoSEQ multiplex PCR, while the TCRdb copy is restricted to in-frame clones and leaves out a portion. The table has a few thousand clones, 25% to 30% seen once. By proportion, this clone is medium-sized (0.01 to 0.1%). Antigen specificity is unknown. The sequence derives from a woman aged 40-75 years with stage I squamous cell lung carcinoma. The specimen was lung tumor tissue, collected before any cancer treatment.

CDR3 in amino acids: CASSVGGRLSTDTQYF. CDR3 DNA: TGTGCCAGCAGCGTAGGGGGGCGCCTTAGCACAGATACGCAGTATTTT. J is TRBJ2-3 and V is TRBV9, with a possible D match to TRBD1 (6 bases). The CDR3 runs to 16 residues. The V and J ends lost 0 bases and 0 bases respectively, with 11 bases between them. Germline V gene sequence: CDR1 SGDLS, CDR2 YYNGEE. Drawing the rest from reference TRBV9 and TRBJ2-3, the complete variable domain is DSGVTQTPKHLITATGQRVTLRCSPRSGDLSVYWYQQSLDQGLQFLIQYYNGEERAKGNILERFSAQQFPDLHSELNLSSLELGDSALYFCASSVGGRLSTDTQYFGPGTRLTVL.